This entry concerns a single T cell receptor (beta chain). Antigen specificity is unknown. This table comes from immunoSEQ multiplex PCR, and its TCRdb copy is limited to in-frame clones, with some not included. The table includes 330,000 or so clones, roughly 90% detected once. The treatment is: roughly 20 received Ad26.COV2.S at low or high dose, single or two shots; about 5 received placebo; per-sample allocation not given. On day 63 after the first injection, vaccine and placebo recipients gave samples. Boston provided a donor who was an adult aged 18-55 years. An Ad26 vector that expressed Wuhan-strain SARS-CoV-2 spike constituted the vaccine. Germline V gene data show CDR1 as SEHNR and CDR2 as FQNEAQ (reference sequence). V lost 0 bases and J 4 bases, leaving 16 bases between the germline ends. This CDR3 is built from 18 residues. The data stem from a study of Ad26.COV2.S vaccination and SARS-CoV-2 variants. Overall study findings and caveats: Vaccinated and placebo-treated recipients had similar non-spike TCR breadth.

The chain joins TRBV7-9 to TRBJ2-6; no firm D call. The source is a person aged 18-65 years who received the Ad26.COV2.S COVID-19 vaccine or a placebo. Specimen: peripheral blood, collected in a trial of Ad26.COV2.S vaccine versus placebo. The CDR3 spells CASSLAIVSSTGANVLTF. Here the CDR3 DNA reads TGTGCCAGCAGCTTAGCTATCGTAAGCTCGACCGGGGCCAACGTCCTGACTTTC.